The 27 T cell receptor beta chains given below trace back to one sample, sequenced in a study of long-term antiretroviral therapy in people with HIV. The assay used was immunoSEQ (version v3.0), run at survey level. The protocol was immunoSEQ multiplex PCR, while the TCRdb copy is restricted to in-frame clones and leaves out a portion. The sample has 15,000 or so clones; roughly three quarters are singletons. The input for sequencing was unsorted PBMCs, taken 0.5 years before starting antiretroviral therapy. The source of these receptors is a woman aged 40 to 50 with HIV.

The gene calls are TRBV5-4 and TRBJ1-2, with D perhaps TRBD1 (5 bases). This CDR3 spans 15 amino acids. Germline V CDR1 and CDR2: SGHNT, YYREEE (reference sequence). V gave up 4 bases and J gave up 1 base, with 14 bases separating them. CDR3 coding DNA: TGTGCCAGCAGCCCCCCGGACAAGCTTAACTATGGCTACACCTTC. This translates into CASSPPDKLNYGYTF.

The chain carries TRBV27 and TRBJ2-1; D gene uncertain. Germline V gene lookup returns CDR1 MNHEY and CDR2 SMNVEV (reference sequence). Trimming stripped 6 bases from V and 2 bases from J, with 11 bases between. This CDR3 comprises 14 residues. The CDR3 bases are TGTGCCAGCAGCTCGGGTGGCGCCTACAATGAGCAGTTCTTC. This sequence encodes CASSSGGAYNEQFF.

This chain connects TRBV10-3 to TRBJ1-1; the D is unclear. The CDR3 extends over 13 amino acids. CDR1 and CDR2 from the germline V gene are ENHRY and SYGVKD. The V end lost 7 bases, the J end lost 2 bases, and 11 bases lay between the germline ends. CDR3 DNA: TGTGCCATCACCGGCGCCGGCAACACTGAAGCTTTCTTT. Translated, it gives CAITGAGNTEAFF.

The rearrangement links TRBV7-9 to TRBJ1-5; D may be TRBD1 (5 bases). V gave up 1 base and J gave up 7 bases, with 11 bases separating them. CDR3 length: 14 amino acids. The germline CDR1 and CDR2 sequences are SEHNR and FQNEAQ (reference sequence). The CDR3 sequence: CASSLDSGRQPQHF. In nucleotides, the CDR3 is TGTGCCAGCAGCTTAGACTCAGGGAGACAGCCCCAGCATTTT. The whole variable domain, remainder taken from reference TRBV7-9 and TRBJ1-5, is DTGVSQNPRHKITKRGQNVTFRCDPISEHNRLYWYRQTLGQGPEFLTYFQNEAQLEKSRLLSDRFSAERPKGSFSTLEIQRTEQGDSAMYLCASSLDSGRQPQHFGDGTRLSIL.

This clone has only a few counts. The V call is TRBV19, the J call TRBJ1-5, with D uncertain. Looked up from germline, CDR1 is LNHDA and CDR2 is SQIVND (reference sequence). CDR3 length: 15 amino acids. Deletions cut 4 bases from V and 3 bases from J, with 13 bases between. CDR3 DNA: TGTGCCAGTAGTACCCGGACCGGCCCCAATCAGCCCCAGCATTTT. It yields the protein CASSTRTGPNQPQHF.

The J gene is TRBJ2-2, the V gene TRBV5-1; possible D gene TRBD1, 6 bases. V was pared by 4 bases and J by 3 bases, with 10 bases between. This CDR3 spans 14 amino acids. Looked up from germline, CDR1 is SGHRS and CDR2 is YFSETQ. Written as DNA, the CDR3 is TGCGCCAGCAGCCCGGGACATTACACCGGGGAGCTGTTTTTT. Its protein product is CASSPGHYTGELFF.

The gene calls are TRBV28 and TRBJ2-4, with TRBD2 matching over 7 bases. The CDR3 consists of 13 residues. Per germline, CDR1 MDHEN and CDR2 SYDVKM. Trimming took 6 bases from V and 9 from J; bases not matched to a gene: 8. The CDR3 here is CASSPTSRVIQYF. DNA of the CDR3: TGTGCCAGCAGCCCGACTAGCAGGGTCATTCAGTACTTC.

The sample holds one count of this clone. The chain is built from TRBV27 and TRBJ1-6; D is undetermined. CDR1 and CDR2 (germline): MNHEY, SMNVEV (reference sequence). There are 12 residues in the CDR3. V was pared by 7 bases and J by 8 bases, with 9 bases between. The CDR3 DNA sequence: TGTGCCAGCAAGAGGATGGATTCACCCCTCCACTTT. It encodes CASKRMDSPLHF.

This clone appeared a few times. The chain has TRBV5-4 and TRBJ2-5; D not resolved. Germline V gene data show CDR1 as SGHNT and CDR2 as YYREEE (reference sequence). The germline V and J ends were trimmed by 4 bases and 1 base, with 14 bases remaining between them. This CDR3 is 15 amino acids long. The CDR3 DNA follows: TGTGCCAGCAGCGGCAGAAATACTATCCAAGAGACCCAGTACTTC. Translation: CASSGRNTIQETQYF.

This chain joins TRBV7-9 and TRBJ1-6; TRBD1 agrees at 10 bases. Germline values: CDR1 SEHNR, CDR2 FQNEAQ (reference sequence). Trimming cost V 1 base and J 0 bases; bases outside gene matches: 6. This CDR3 spans 19 amino acids. The CDR3 nucleotides read TGTGCCAGCAGCTTAGTAGGGGGACAGGGGAGCTCCTATAATTCACCCCTCCACTTT. It translates to CASSLVGGQGSSYNSPLHF. Full variable domain (outside the CDR3, taken from reference TRBV7-9 and TRBJ1-6): DTGVSQNPRHKITKRGQNVTFRCDPISEHNRLYWYRQTLGQGPEFLTYFQNEAQLEKSRLLSDRFSAERPKGSFSTLEIQRTEQGDSAMYLCASSLVGGQGSSYNSPLHFGNGTRLTVT.

The chain has TRBV5-1 and TRBJ2-7; the D gene is possibly TRBD2 (5 bases). Germline V gene data show CDR1 as SGHRS and CDR2 as YFSETQ. Between the trimmed V and J ends, which lost 4 bases and 0 bases, there was a span of 14 bases. This CDR3 is built from 15 residues. The CDR3 DNA follows: TGCGCCAGCAGCACCTGGTGGGGAGACTCCTACGAGCAGTACTTC. The encoded protein is CASSTWWGDSYEQYF. Supplemented by reference TRBV5-1 and TRBJ2-7, the full variable domain reads KAGVTQTPRYLIKTRGQQVTLSCSPISGHRSVSWYQQTPGQGLQFLFEYFSETQRNKGNFPGRFSGRQFSNSRSEMNVSTLELGDSALYLCASSTWWGDSYEQYFGPGTRLTVT.

The rearrangement links TRBV18 to TRBJ1-4; possible D gene TRBD1, 5 bases. Trimming took 3 bases from V and 8 from J, leaving 10 bases between them. The germline gives CDR1 KGHSH, CDR2 LQKENI. This CDR3 contains 13 residues. CDR3 region: CASSPGTSEKLFF. In DNA form, the CDR3 reads TGTGCCAGCTCACCCGGGACCAGCGAAAAACTGTTTTTT. Full variable domain (remainder filled in from reference TRBV18 and TRBJ1-4): NAGVMQNPRHLVRRRGQEARLRCSPMKGHSHVYWYRQLPEEGLKFMVYLQKENIIDESGMPKERFSAEFPKEGPSILRIQQVVRGDSAAYFCASSPGTSEKLFFGSGTQLSVL.

This sequence joins TRBV5-1 and TRBJ1-2; 7 bases fit TRBD1. The trim removed 7 bases at V and 4 bases at J, leaving 16 bases unmatched. The CDR3 extends over 16 amino acids. Germline values: CDR1 SGHRS, CDR2 YFSETQ. The CDR3 DNA sequence: TGCGCCAGCCGCCTTCCCCAACAGGGGTCCACCTATGGCTACACCTTC. Translating it yields CASRLPQQGSTYGYTF.

CDR3 DNA: TGCGCCAGCAGCTCCGGAACGTCGAGCGGGGATACGCAGTATTTT. Protein: CASSSGTSSGDTQYF. The rearrangement links TRBV5-1 to TRBJ2-3, with a possible D match to TRBD2 (6 bases). Trimming removed 3 bases at V and 6 bases at J, with 17 bases between. The CDR3 sequence is 15 residues long. The germline V gene has CDR1 SGHRS and CDR2 YFSETQ. Full variable domain (remainder filled in from reference TRBV5-1 and TRBJ2-3): KAGVTQTPRYLIKTRGQQVTLSCSPISGHRSVSWYQQTPGQGLQFLFEYFSETQRNKGNFPGRFSGRQFSNSRSEMNVSTLELGDSALYLCASSSGTSSGDTQYFGPGTRLTVL.

This clone was recorded a few times. Here the CDR3 reads CASSEDMTVNQPQHF. CDR3 in DNA: TGTGCCAGCAGTGAAGATATGACAGTAAATCAGCCCCAGCATTTT. V is TRBV6-1 and J is TRBJ1-5, with a weak D call TRBD1 (5 bases). From germline, CDR1 is MNHNS and CDR2 SASEGT. This CDR3 spans 15 amino acids. V was pared by 1 base and J by 4 bases, with 11 bases between.

The chain uses TRBV11-2 and TRBJ2-7; 7 nucleotides align to TRBD2. J lost 8 bases, V lost 5 bases, and 9 bases had no gene match. The CDR3 is made up of 13 amino acids. Germline V lookup: CDR1 SGHAT, CDR2 FQNNGV. The CDR3: CASSPGLEAKQYF. Here the CDR3 DNA reads TGTGCCAGCAGCCCCGGACTAGAGGCGAAGCAGTACTTC. Full variable domain (missing parts from reference TRBV11-2 and TRBJ2-7): EAGVAQSPRYKIIEKRQSVAFWCNPISGHATLYWYQQILGQGPKLLIQFQNNGVVDDSQLPKDRFSAERLKGVDSTLKIQPAKLEDSAVYLCASSPGLEAKQYFGPGTRLTVT.

V usage is TRBV29-1 and J usage is TRBJ1-5; a weak D match, TRBD1 (6 bases). Trimming pared 4 bases from V and 5 bases from J, leaving 15 bases between. The CDR3 loop spans 14 amino acids. The V gene's germline CDR1 is SQVTM and CDR2 ANQGSEA. The CDR3 loop is CSVVESGAHQPQHF. Here the CDR3 DNA reads TGCAGCGTTGTAGAGTCAGGGGCCCATCAGCCCCAGCATTTT.

This clone has a handful of counts. The V call is TRBV9, the J call TRBJ1-6, with 7 bases matching TRBD1. The V and J ends lost 0 bases and 6 bases, in that order; junction bases with no gene match: 9. CDR3 length: 17 residues. Germline loops: CDR1 SGDLS, CDR2 YYNGEE. The CDR3 nucleotides are TGTGCCAGCAGCGTAGCCCAGGACAGGCGGCTTAATTCACCCCTCCACTTT. Protein: CASSVAQDRRLNSPLHF.

The chain couples TRBV7-2 to TRBJ2-5; 7 bases are a match to TRBD1. The germline gives CDR1 SGHTA, CDR2 FQGNSA. The CDR3 covers 13 residues. After removal of 5 bases from V and 2 bases from J, the junction contained 2 bases not matched to a gene. CDR3 sequence reads: CASSRTGQETQYF. CDR3 bases: TGTGCCAGCAGCCGGACAGGTCAAGAGACCCAGTACTTC.

The V gene is TRBV7-8, the J gene TRBJ2-7; perhaps TRBD1 as D (6 bases). The CDR3 totals 15 residues. The V end was cut by 5 bases, the J end by 0 bases, with 14 bases between. Germline-derived CDR1 and CDR2 are SGHVS and FQNEAQ. CDR3 sequence reads: CASSPFQGPSYEQYF. CDR3 nucleotide sequence: TGTGCCAGCAGCCCTTTTCAGGGGCCCTCCTACGAGCAGTACTTC.

This clone was observed once. This chain uses TRBV30 with TRBJ1-5; tentatively, D is TRBD1 (5 bases). CDR3 length: 14 residues. V lost 0 bases, J lost 6 bases, and 12 bases lay in between. Per the germline V gene, CDR1 is GTSNPN and CDR2 is SVGIG (reference sequence). Here the CDR3 DNA reads TGTGCCTGGAGTGTGCAGGGCGGAAGTCAGCCCCAGCATTTT. Protein sequence: CAWSVQGGSQPQHF.

In its sample, this clone was seen once. The V and J genes are TRBV7-9 and TRBJ1-1; no reliable D call. The CDR3 has 12 amino acids. The ends were cut back, 7 bases at V and 8 bases at J, with 14 bases in the middle. Germline V CDR1 and CDR2: SEHNR, FQNEAQ (reference sequence). CDR3 sequence: CASTETVAEAFF. For the CDR3, the DNA is TGTGCCAGCACCGAAACAGTCGCCGAAGCTTTCTTT. Filled out from reference TRBV7-9 and TRBJ1-1, the complete variable domain reads DTGVSQNPRHKITKRGQNVTFRCDPISEHNRLYWYRQTLGQGPEFLTYFQNEAQLEKSRLLSDRFSAERPKGSFSTLEIQRTEQGDSAMYLCASTETVAEAFFGQGTRLTVV.

This clone was counted between two and nine times. This sequence joins TRBV7-9 and TRBJ2-2, with D tentatively TRBD1 (6 bases). The V end was cut by 5 bases, the J end by 4 bases, with 17 bases between. Looked up from germline, CDR1 is SEHNR and CDR2 is FQNEAQ (reference sequence). CDR3 size: 16 residues. CDR3 region: CASSPTTGRGTGELFF. The CDR3, as DNA: TGTGCCAGCAGCCCAACAACAGGGCGCGGCACCGGGGAGCTGTTTTTT.

This chain connects TRBV30 to TRBJ2-5; TRBD1 matches 7 bases. J was trimmed by 2 bases and V by 3 bases; bases with no gene match: 6. This CDR3 spans 14 amino acids. CDR1 is GTSNPN, CDR2 SVGIG, per germline (reference sequence). CDR3 amino acids: CAWSGDSFQETQYF. DNA of the CDR3: TGTGCCTGGAGCGGGGACAGCTTTCAAGAGACCCAGTACTTC.

The chain carries TRBV7-2 and TRBJ1-2; TRBD1 matches 9 bases. The V segment lost 5 bases and the J segment 6 bases; nucleotides outside the gene matches: 7. Per the germline V gene, CDR1 is SGHTA and CDR2 is FQGNSA. There are 14 residues in the CDR3. The CDR3 DNA reads as TGTGCCAGCAGCCCCAGGGACAGGGTGCATGGCTACACCTTC. Protein: CASSPRDRVHGYTF.

The chain uses TRBV6-1 and TRBJ2-5; either TRBD1 or TRBD2 may fit D (5 bases each). This CDR3 has 14 residues. V gave up 4 bases and J gave up 5 bases, with 14 bases separating them. The germline V gene encodes CDR1 MNHNS and CDR2 SASEGT. This chain's CDR3 is CASSGLSGQETQYF. CDR3 coding DNA: TGTGCCAGCAGTGGGCTCTCGGGGCAGGAGACCCAGTACTTC.

This clone is classed as medium-sized (0.01 to 0.1%). The rearrangement joins TRBV7-9 to TRBJ2-3, with unresolved D. Trimming took 4 bases from V and 2 from J, leaving 1 base between them. The CDR3 covers 11 residues. Germline V gene sequence: CDR1 SEHNR, CDR2 FQNEAQ (reference sequence). CDR3 coding DNA: TGTGCCAGCAGCTCCACAGATACGCAGTATTTT. This translates into CASSSTDTQYF. Based on the CDR3 plus reference TRBV7-9 and TRBJ2-3, the full variable domain is DTGVSQNPRHKITKRGQNVTFRCDPISEHNRLYWYRQTLGQGPEFLTYFQNEAQLEKSRLLSDRFSAERPKGSFSTLEIQRTEQGDSAMYLCASSSTDTQYFGPGTRLTVL.